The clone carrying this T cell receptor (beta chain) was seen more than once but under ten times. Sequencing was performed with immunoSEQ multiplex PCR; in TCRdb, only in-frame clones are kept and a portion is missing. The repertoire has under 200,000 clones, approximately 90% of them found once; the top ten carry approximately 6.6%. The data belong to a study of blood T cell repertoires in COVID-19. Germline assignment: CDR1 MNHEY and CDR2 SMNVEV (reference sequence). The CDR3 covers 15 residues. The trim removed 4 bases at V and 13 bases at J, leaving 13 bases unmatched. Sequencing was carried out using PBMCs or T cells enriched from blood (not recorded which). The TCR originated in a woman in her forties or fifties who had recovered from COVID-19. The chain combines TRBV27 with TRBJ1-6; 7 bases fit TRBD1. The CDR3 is CASSSPTGVLGPLHF. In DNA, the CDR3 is TGTGCCAGCAGTTCGCCCACAGGGGTTTTGGGGCCCCTCCACTTT.